This passage covers 25 T cell receptor beta chains from one sample sequenced in a study of prognosis after radiotherapy for stage I lung cancer. From genomic DNA, TCR beta CDR3 was amplified by two-round multiplex PCR. Specific primers for each TRBV and TRBJ gene were what first-round PCR used. One entry per CDR3 protein results from TCRdb running MiXCR on the multiplex PCR reads. The sample consists of about 28,000 distinct CDR3 sequences, around 32% of them appearing once. The source material was PBMCs, sampled before or after stereotactic body radiation therapy (not recorded which). The source of these receptors is a donor aged 50 or older with non-small cell lung cancer.

The V gene is TRBV5-1, the J gene TRBJ2-7; 11 bases fit TRBD1. Looked up from germline, CDR1 is SGHRS and CDR2 is YFSETQ. With 4 bases clipped from V and 2 bases from J, the junction kept 2 bases outside the gene matches. CDR3 length equals 14 residues. The CDR3 is CASSLDRGPYEQYF. The DNA for the CDR3 is TGCGCCAGCAGCCTGGACAGGGGGCCCTACGAGCAGTACTTC.

This clonotype was seen at least ten times. The rearrangement links TRBV5-6 to TRBJ2-5; D is perhaps TRBD1 (5 bases). The CDR3 is 14 residues long. The V and J ends lost 4 bases and 5 bases respectively, with 15 bases between them. Germline CDR1 and CDR2: SGHDT and YYEEEE. The CDR3 DNA reads as TGTGCCAGCAGCCCCCCGACAGTCCAGGAGACCCAGTACTTC. This encodes CASSPPTVQETQYF.

This clonotype was recorded at least ten times. V and J are TRBV12-3 or TRBV12-4 and TRBJ1-4; 7 nucleotides agree with TRBD1. This CDR3 region has 17 residues. Trimming at V came to 4 bases and at J to 6 bases, leaving 14 bases not matched to a gene. The CDR3 DNA follows: TGTGCCAGCAGTTCCTCAGGGGGGGGGACTACCTATGAAAAACTGTTTTTT. Translation: CASSSSGGGTTYEKLFF.

This clonotype turned up a few times. A single base separates this from a much larger clone, so it may be a read error. V usage is TRBV6-4 and J usage is TRBJ2-3; no reliable D call. The ends were cut back, 3 bases at V and 8 bases at J, with 9 bases in the middle. This CDR3 comprises 12 residues. Germline assignment: CDR1 MRHNA and CDR2 SNTAGT. The CDR3 sequence: CASSEGSSTQYF. The CDR3 DNA is TGTGCCAGCAGTGAAGGTTCAAGTACGCAGTATTTT.

This clonotype was picked up many times. The rearrangement uses TRBV10-3 and TRBJ1-1; no firm D call. The CDR3 sequence is 13 residues long. The V and J ends lost 11 bases and 1 base respectively, with 14 bases between them. The germline V gene has CDR1 ENHRY and CDR2 SYGVKD. The DNA of the CDR3 is TGTGCCGCCCAAGACTCAGGGAACACTGAAGCTTTCTTT. Translating gives CAAQDSGNTEAFF.

The chain has TRBV5-5 and TRBJ1-1; D might be TRBD1 (5 bases). V lost 0 bases and J 9 bases, leaving 12 bases between the germline ends. Germline loops: CDR1 SGHKS, CDR2 YYEKEE (reference sequence). This CDR3 comprises 13 residues. The CDR3 DNA is TGTGCCAGCAGCTTGGGCGGACATCGGCAAGCTTTCTTT. Translating gives CASSLGGHRQAFF. The full variable domain, completed using reference TRBV5-5 and TRBJ1-1, is DAGVTQSPTHLIKTRGQQVTLRCSPISGHKSVSWYQQVLGQGPQFIFQYYEKEERGRGNFPDRFSARQFPNYSSELNVNALLLGDSALYLCASSLGGHRQAFFGQGTRLTVV.

There are many counts of this clonotype. V is TRBV9 and J is TRBJ2-5, with 9 nucleotides matching TRBD2. The V gene's germline CDR1 is SGDLS and CDR2 YYNGEE. The trim removed 3 bases at V and 7 bases at J, leaving 13 bases unmatched. The CDR3 has 16 residues. As DNA, the CDR3 is TGTGCCAGCAGCGGGGTGGCGGGAGGGCCAAGCGGGACCCAGTACTTC. Translated: CASSGVAGGPSGTQYF.

This clonotype showed up many times. The CDR3 bases are TGTGCCAGCAGCGGGGGAGCGGGAATCGGGACAGATACGCAGTATTTT. Protein product: CASSGGAGIGTDTQYF. This chain connects TRBV14 to TRBJ2-3, with 7 bases aligning to TRBD2. Germline V CDR1 and CDR2: SGHDN, FVKESK. V lost 5 bases and J lost 3; bases outside the gene matches: 11. The CDR3 covers 16 residues.

Regarding this clonotype: A much larger clone is a single base away; this may be a read error. The CDR3 coding sequence is TGTGCCAACTCCCCGGGACTAGCCTTGAACACCGGGGAGCTGTTTTTT. Translation: CANSPGLALNTGELFF. This chain uses TRBV10-3 with TRBJ2-2, with 9 bases lining up with TRBD2. After removal of 10 bases from V and 1 base from J, the junction contained 10 bases not matched to a gene. CDR1 ENHRY and CDR2 SYGVKD come from the germline V gene. The CDR3 runs 16 residues.

This clonotype was detected ten times or more. The CDR3 is CASSLQGDTGELFF. For the CDR3, the DNA is TGCGCCAGCAGCTTGCAAGGGGACACCGGGGAGCTGTTTTTT. The chain uses TRBV5-1 and TRBJ2-2; D might be TRBD1 (5 bases). The V gene's germline CDR1 is SGHRS and CDR2 YFSETQ. The CDR3 has 14 residues. V was clipped by 1 base and J by 3 bases, with 7 bases between them.

This chain uses TRBV15 with TRBJ1-6, with D possibly matching TRBD1 (5 bases). CDR3 length: 16 residues. CDR1 LNHNV and CDR2 YYDKDF come from the germline V gene (reference sequence). Trimming cost V 2 bases and J 10 bases, with 18 bases left between them. CDR3 nucleotides: TGTGCCACCAGCAGACTCAAGGGGTCCGTAGGGTCACCCCTCCACTTT. Its protein product is CATSRLKGSVGSPLHF.

By share of the sample, this clonotype is medium-sized (0.01 to 0.1%). The rearrangement uses TRBV6-1 and TRBJ2-1; D is ambiguous. CDR3 length equals 14 residues. Germline CDR1 reads MNHNS; CDR2 reads SASEGT. Trimming cost V 7 bases and J 3 bases, with 13 bases left between them. The CDR3 loop is CASTLGGVYNEQFF. CDR3 in DNA: TGTGCCAGCACCTTGGGCGGTGTCTACAATGAGCAGTTCTTC.

This clonotype was detected ten times or more. The chain employs TRBV20-1 and TRBJ2-5, with 7 bases that match TRBD2. Germline loops: CDR1 DFQATT, CDR2 SNEGSKA (reference sequence). The V segment lost 7 bases and the J segment 1 base; nucleotides outside the gene matches: 6. The CDR3 runs to 13 residues. CDR3 sequence (DNA): TGCAGTGGTGTGGGAGGGCCCCAAGAGACCCAGTACTTC. Protein: CSGVGGPQETQYF.

The table lists this clonotype with a few counts. The rearrangement joins TRBV5-1 to TRBJ2-7; possible D gene TRBD1, 5 bases. Trimming cost V 0 bases and J 2 bases, with 18 bases left between them. CDR1 and CDR2 (germline): SGHRS, YFSETQ. The CDR3 sequence is 17 residues long. CDR3 sequence reads: CASSLGTWGRGTYEQYF. The CDR3 DNA reads TGCGCCAGCAGCTTGGGCACCTGGGGAAGGGGCACCTACGAGCAGTACTTC.

As regards this clonotype: This may stem from a read error, because a much larger clone lies one nucleotide away. The CDR3 DNA reads TGCGCCAGCAATGAAAGGCTGCCACCTCCGGCTGGCTACACCTTC. Translated, it gives CASNERLPPPAGYTF. This sequence joins TRBV10-2 and TRBJ1-2; unclear D gene. The CDR3 extends over 15 amino acids. The V gene lost 7 bases and the J gene lost 7 bases, with 22 bases spanning the gap. Germline assignment: CDR1 WSHSY and CDR2 SAAADI.

This clonotype was seen once. The likely explanation is a read error, given a far larger clone one base away. V gene TRBV6-9 combines with J gene TRBJ1-1; D may be TRBD1 (6 bases). Trimming removed 3 bases from V and 0 bases from J, with 17 bases in between. Germline V lookup: CDR1 MNHGY, CDR2 SVAAGI. The CDR3 length is 17 residues. The CDR3 sequence: CASSYPARTDLNTEAFF. The CDR3 DNA is TGTGCCAGCAGTTACCCTGCACGGACAGACTTGAACACTGAAGCTTTCTTT.

The V call is TRBV11-2, the J call TRBJ2-1; perhaps D is TRBD1 or TRBD2 (6 bases each). This CDR3 spans 18 amino acids. V was clipped by 2 bases and J by 2 bases, with 19 bases between them. Germline lookup yields CDR1 SGHAT and CDR2 FQNNGV. This CDR3 is CASSLFRWGARTYNEQFF. In DNA, the CDR3 is TGTGCCAGCAGCTTATTTCGGTGGGGGGCGAGGACCTACAATGAGCAGTTCTTC.

This clonotype was observed many times. This chain joins TRBV2 and TRBJ1-4; possible D gene TRBD1, 6 bases. CDR1 is SNHLY and CDR2 is FYNNEI in the germline V gene. This CDR3 comprises 17 residues. Trimming pared 5 bases from V and 0 bases from J, leaving 16 bases between. Here the CDR3 reads CASSPQGVFATNEKLFF. CDR3 in DNA: TGTGCCAGCAGTCCACAGGGAGTATTCGCAACTAATGAAAAACTGTTTTTT.

The sample holds many counts of this clonotype. The chain carries TRBV15 and TRBJ2-7; possible D gene TRBD2, 6 bases. CDR3 length equals 16 residues. Germline values: CDR1 LNHNV, CDR2 YYDKDF (reference sequence). Trimming removed 1 base at V and 1 base at J, with 14 bases between. The CDR3 sequence: CATSRGWGGVSYEQYF. The CDR3 coding sequence is TGTGCCACCAGCAGAGGGTGGGGCGGGGTATCCTACGAGCAGTACTTC. Combining the CDR3 with reference TRBV15 and TRBJ2-7 gives the whole variable domain DAMVIQNPRYQVTQFGKPVTLSCSQTLNHNVMYWYQQKSSQAPKLLFHYYDKDFNNEADTPDNFQSRRPNTSFCFLDIRSPGLGDTAMYLCATSRGWGGVSYEQYFGPGTRLTVT.

This chain joins TRBV4-1 and TRBJ2-4; D not certain. CDR1 is MGHRA, CDR2 YSYEKL, per germline. The CDR3 spans 13 residues. Trimming pared 1 base from V and 8 bases from J, leaving 9 bases between. The CDR3 DNA sequence: TGCGCCAGCAGCCAAGTAGGGATACACATTCAGTACTTC. This codes for CASSQVGIHIQYF.

This clonotype was seen repeatedly, ten times or more. V and J are TRBV4-1 and TRBJ2-2, with D perhaps matching TRBD1 or TRBD2 (6 bases each). The V and J ends lost 8 bases and 0 bases respectively, with 19 bases between them. In germline, CDR1 is MGHRA, CDR2 YSYEKL. CDR3 size: 17 residues. This CDR3 reads CASGGRTGATNTGELFF. The CDR3 nucleotides read TGCGCCAGCGGAGGCCGTACGGGGGCAACGAACACCGGGGAGCTGTTTTTT.

This clonotype was picked up many times. This chain uses TRBV11-2 with TRBJ2-5, with 12 bases lining up with TRBD2. This CDR3 comprises 15 residues. Germline trimming cut 4 bases from V and 1 base from J; bases unmatched to any gene: 1. The germline V gene encodes CDR1 SGHAT and CDR2 FQNNGV. CDR3 protein: CASSSLAGGQETQYF. The CDR3 DNA is TGTGCCAGCAGCTCACTAGCGGGGGGCCAAGAGACCCAGTACTTC.

This clonotype occurred many times. This chain links TRBV29-1 with TRBJ2-1; 8 bases match TRBD1. V shed 3 bases, J shed 3 bases, and the junction held 4 bases outside the gene matches. Germline V gene data show CDR1 as SQVTM and CDR2 as ANQGSEA. This CDR3 spans 14 amino acids. The CDR3 loop reads CSVDQGAVYNEQFF. The CDR3 nucleotides read TGCAGCGTTGATCAGGGGGCTGTCTACAATGAGCAGTTCTTC.

This clonotype was counted at least ten times. The CDR3, as DNA: TGTGCCACCCAGAGCGGGGGGTCAGGCACTGAAGCTTTCTTT. This codes for CATQSGGSGTEAFF. The genes are TRBV6-1 and TRBJ1-1; D perhaps matches TRBD1 (5 bases). The germline V gene has CDR1 MNHNS and CDR2 SASEGT. V was trimmed by 10 bases and J by 4 bases, leaving 19 bases between them. The CDR3 is 14 residues long.

This clonotype was detected many times. Compared with germline, one end of the junction differs, possibly owing to a read error. J is TRBJ1-1 and V is TRBV7-7; maybe TRBD1 (5 bases). This CDR3 has 15 amino acids. Germline V gene lookup returns CDR1 SSHAT and CDR2 FNYEAQ (reference sequence). The CDR3 nucleotides are TGTGCTAGCAGCCCCGCGGGCCAGGGAGACACTGAAGCTTTCTTT. It translates to CASSPAGQGDTEAFF.